These T cell receptor beta chains were read from a single sample in a study of beta chain features in type 1 diabetes. Method: immunoSEQ multiplex PCR; TCRdb's copy keeps in-frame clones and lacks some. The sample records 200,000 to 250,000 clones, 11% being singletons. What was sequenced was central memory CD4+ T cells from blood. The receptors stem from a man between 18 and 29 years old in good health. The CDR3 runs from the conserved cysteine through the conserved F or W. Each record gives: J gene, V gene, D gene, CDR3 protein. D genes are given only for firm matches.

TRBJ2-3	TRBV18	TRBD2	CASSRAPGGLTDTQYF
TRBJ2-7	TRBV27	TRBD1	CASSLSSRDRDYEQYF
TRBJ2-5	TRBV15	NA	CATSRGGETQYF
TRBJ2-1	TRBV7-9	TRBD1	CASSLTRSGGQFF
TRBJ1-1	TRBV2	NA	CASSVQGRDTEAFF
TRBJ2-3	TRBV29-1	NA	CSVEESPGLRTDTQYF
TRBJ1-1	TRBV2	NA	CASEVAGNTEAFF
TRBJ1-5	TRBV29-1	NA	CSAVSGGGNQPQHF
TRBJ2-3	TRBV5-1	NA	CASSLTPYTDTQYF
TRBJ1-6	TRBV6-6	NA	CASTPFPLPLHF
TRBJ2-1	TRBV11-2	NA	CASSLTLQAKYNEQFF
TRBJ2-2	TRBV30	TRBD2	CAWSQRGHGGELFF
TRBJ2-3	TRBV11-2	NA	CAIASGLATDTQYF
TRBJ2-7	TRBV19	NA	CASRLDSGAGEQYF
TRBJ1-5	TRBV30	NA	CAWSFDGNQPQHF
TRBJ2-7	TRBV29-1	NA	CSVHRGYEQYF
TRBJ2-5	TRBV7-9	NA	CASSLAAAGETQYF
TRBJ2-5	TRBV30	TRBD2	CAFSLGLAAETQYF
TRBJ2-5	TRBV4-3	NA	CASSLGTSNAPETQYF
TRBJ2-7	TRBV5-1	NA	CASSSTSRSAEQYF
TRBJ2-5	TRBV4-2	NA	CASSQDRNQETQYF
TRBJ2-7	TRBV25-1	NA	CASSNRVAPYEQYF
TRBJ1-1	TRBV30	NA	CAWSGFPIGAGDTEAFF
TRBJ2-1	TRBV21-1	NA	CASSKALLGLASYNEQFF
TRBJ2-1	TRBV28	TRBD2	CASSLIAGGSYNEQFF
TRBJ1-1	TRBV14	NA	CASSSQGYTEAFF
TRBJ2-7	TRBV6-5	NA	CASSSGTYEQYF